These T cell receptor beta chains were read from a single sample in a study of cytomegalovirus exposure and HLA in healthy donors. Assay: immunoSEQ multiplex PCR; the TCRdb copy retains only in-frame clones and omits some. The sample includes a few hundred thousand clones, 77% of them seen just once. Sequenced: PBMCs. Receptors were obtained from a woman between 55 and 75 years old in good health and CMV-seropositive. Both conserved end residues are part of each CDR3. D genes are given only for firm matches. Where a row states a size, it is once, few, many or the class of an expanded clone; other rows omit it.

>TRBV28|TRBJ1-1|NA|NA
TGTGCCAGCACCCCATTGGCAGGTGAAGCTTTCTTT
CASTPLAGEAFF
>TRBV11-2|TRBJ2-7|TRBD1|NA
TGTGCCAGCAGCTTACCGGGAGGGACAGGGGCCTACGAGCAGTACTTC
CASSLPGGTGAYEQYF
>TRBV28|TRBJ1-3|TRBD1|NA
TGTGCCAGCAGTCTCCGACAGGGGTCGACCTCTGGAAACACCATATATTTT
CASSLRQGSTSGNTIYF
>TRBV28|TRBJ2-4|TRBD2|once
TGTGCCAGCAGTTTATATAGCGGGGGGGCCAAGAACATTCAGTACTTC
CASSLYSGGAKNIQYF
>TRBV6-5|TRBJ2-7|NA|NA
TGTGCCAGCAGTGAAGGGGGTGGCTCCTACGAGCAGTACTTC
CASSEGGGSYEQYF
>TRBV2|TRBJ2-7|NA|once
TGTGCCAGCAGTGATGGGCCCTACGAGCAGTACTTC
CASSDGPYEQYF
>TRBV29-1|TRBJ1-2|NA|NA
TGCAGCGTTGAAGAGCCTAGATCTAGCTACACCTTC
CSVEEPRSSYTF
>TRBV7-2|TRBJ2-2|TRBD2|NA
TGTGCCAGCAGCTTGGGCGGGGGGGCCTTGTACGGGGAGCTGTTTTTT
CASSLGGGALYGELFF
>TRBV5-4|TRBJ2-5|TRBD2|NA
TGTGCCAGCAGCCAGGGACTAGCGGGGAACCAAGAGACCCAGTACTTC
CASSQGLAGNQETQYF
>TRBV18|TRBJ1-5|NA|NA
TGTGCCAGCTCACCAAGACAAAATAGCAATCAGCCCCAGCATTTT
CASSPRQNSNQPQHF
>TRBV5-1|TRBJ1-3|NA|once
TGCGCCAGCAGCTTGGCCCCAACAGGGTATGGAAACACCATATATTTT
CASSLAPTGYGNTIYF
>TRBV6-1|TRBJ2-3|TRBD2|NA
TGTGCCAGCAGTGGACCTAGCGGGAGGGCCCTCTGGGGCACAGATACGCAGTATTTT
CASSGPSGRALWGTDTQYF
>TRBV5-1|TRBJ2-2|NA|once
TGCGCCAGCAGCTTGGAAGGGAGTAGGGTATCAGGGGAGCTGTTTTTT
CASSLEGSRVSGELFF
>TRBV6-1|TRBJ2-7|NA|NA
TGTGCCAGCAAGAAGGACAGCTCCTACGAGCAGTACTTC
CASKKDSSYEQYF
>TRBV18|TRBJ2-3|TRBD1|NA
TGTGCCAGCTCACCACCGGACAGGGGGATAGATACGCAGTATTTT
CASSPPDRGIDTQYF
>TRBV6-1|TRBJ2-7|NA|NA
TGTGCCAGCAGTGAAGCTGGGACACCAACCTACGAGCAGTACTTC
CASSEAGTPTYEQYF
>TRBV2|TRBJ2-1|TRBD1|NA
TGTGCCAGCAGTAAACAGGGGAGAAATGAGCAGTTCTTC
CASSKQGRNEQFF
>TRBV10-3|TRBJ1-5|TRBD1|NA
TGTGCCATCAGTCCCAGGGGGAATCAGCCCCAGCATTTT
CAISPRGNQPQHF
>TRBV5-1|TRBJ1-4|NA|NA
TGCGCCAGCAGCTTTGATTTGGGAGCTAATGAAAAACTGTTTTTT
CASSFDLGANEKLFF
>TRBV5-6|TRBJ1-1|NA|NA
TGTGCCAGCAGCTTATTGGGGGCGCGCGCTGAAGCTTTCTTT
CASSLLGARAEAFF